The T cell receptor (beta chain) under discussion was sequenced for a study of blood T cell repertoires in COVID-19. The sample holds a few counts of this clone. Data came from immunoSEQ multiplex PCR; TCRdb stores just in-frame clones and leaves some out. Counted here are approximately 120,000 clones, around 83% occurring once; the ten biggest clones make up 7% to 9.5%. Trimming cost V 1 base and J 1 base, with 10 bases left between them. Germline V lookup: CDR1 MNHEY, CDR2 SMNVEV (reference sequence). The CDR3 totals 15 residues. This sequence was found in a woman of 80 years or more with active or convalescent COVID-19. Sequences were obtained from peripheral blood. The chain uses TRBV27 and TRBJ1-2; maybe TRBD1 (6 bases). The CDR3 here is CASSLYGQLNYGYTF. CDR3 sequence (DNA): TGTGCCAGCAGTTTATATGGACAGCTTAACTATGGCTACACCTTC.